This T cell receptor beta chain was recorded in a study of cytomegalovirus exposure and HLA in healthy donors. At the level of the study: A prior analysis found about 110 million unique TCR beta sequences from some 190 million T cells.

This clone was detected a few times. Vbeta (60) and Jbeta (13) primers were used in the PCR. Profiled with immunoSEQ multiplex PCR; TCRdb holds only in-frame clones, not every one. This sample has around 69,000 clones, with 65% to 75% found just once. The sequence derives from a man in his forties in good health and CMV-seropositive. The sequenced sample consisted of PBMCs.

The CDR3 protein is CASSEPGRGYGYTF. DNA of the CDR3: TGCGCCAGCAGCGAGCCAGGGAGGGGGTATGGCTACACCTTC. The rearrangement joins TRBV5-1 to TRBJ1-2; the D gene is possibly TRBD1 (6 bases). This CDR3 region has 14 residues. Germline V CDR1 and CDR2: SGHRS, YFSETQ. V lost 4 bases, J lost 5 bases, and 15 bases lay in between.